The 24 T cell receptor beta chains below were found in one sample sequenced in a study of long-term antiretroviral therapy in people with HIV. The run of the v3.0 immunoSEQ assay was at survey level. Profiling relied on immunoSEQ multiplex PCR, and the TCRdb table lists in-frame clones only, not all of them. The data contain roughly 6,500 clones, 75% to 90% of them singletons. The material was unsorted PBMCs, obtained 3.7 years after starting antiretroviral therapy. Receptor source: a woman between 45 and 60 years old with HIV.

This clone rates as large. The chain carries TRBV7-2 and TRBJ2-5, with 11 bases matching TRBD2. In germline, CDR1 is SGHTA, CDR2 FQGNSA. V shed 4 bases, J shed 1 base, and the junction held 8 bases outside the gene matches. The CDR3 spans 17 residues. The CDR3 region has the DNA TGTGCCAGCAGCTCTCCGGGACTAGCGGATTCCCAAGAGACCCAGTACTTC. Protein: CASSSPGLADSQETQYF.

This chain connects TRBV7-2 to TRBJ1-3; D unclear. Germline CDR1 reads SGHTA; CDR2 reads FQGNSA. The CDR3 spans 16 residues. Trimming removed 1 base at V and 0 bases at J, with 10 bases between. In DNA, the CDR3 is TGTGCCAGCAGCTTAGTAGACACGCGCTCTGGAAACACCATATATTTT. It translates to CASSLVDTRSGNTIYF.

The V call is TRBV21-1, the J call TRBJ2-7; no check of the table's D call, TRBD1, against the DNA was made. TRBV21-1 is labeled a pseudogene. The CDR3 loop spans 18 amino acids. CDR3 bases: TGTGCCAGCAGCAAAGGTGGAATGCGTGGGGCCCCCCCCTACGAGCAGTACTTC. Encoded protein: CASSKGGMRGAPPYEQYF.

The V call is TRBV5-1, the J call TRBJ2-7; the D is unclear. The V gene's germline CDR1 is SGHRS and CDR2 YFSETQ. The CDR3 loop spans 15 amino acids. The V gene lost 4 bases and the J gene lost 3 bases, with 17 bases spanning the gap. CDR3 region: CASSDPGRQYYEQYF. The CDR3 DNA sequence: TGCGCCAGCAGCGACCCCGGACGGCAGTACTACGAGCAGTACTTC.

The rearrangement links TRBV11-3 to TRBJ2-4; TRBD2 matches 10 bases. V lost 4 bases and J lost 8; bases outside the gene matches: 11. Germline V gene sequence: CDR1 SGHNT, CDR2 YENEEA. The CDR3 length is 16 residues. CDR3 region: CASSYSGRTACHIQYF. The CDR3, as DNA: TGTGCCAGCAGCTATAGCGGGAGGACCGCTTGCCACATTCAGTACTTC.

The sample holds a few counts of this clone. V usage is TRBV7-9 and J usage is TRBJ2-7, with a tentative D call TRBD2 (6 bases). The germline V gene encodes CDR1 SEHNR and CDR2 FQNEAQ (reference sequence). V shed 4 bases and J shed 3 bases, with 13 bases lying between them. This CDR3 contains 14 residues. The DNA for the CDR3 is TGTGCCAGCAGCTCCCCGGAGGGAGACTACGAGCAGTACTTC. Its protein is CASSSPEGDYEQYF.

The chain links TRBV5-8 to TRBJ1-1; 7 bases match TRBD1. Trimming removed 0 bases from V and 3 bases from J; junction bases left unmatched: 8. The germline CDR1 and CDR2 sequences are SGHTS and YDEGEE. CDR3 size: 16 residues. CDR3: CASSLGQGRADTEAFF. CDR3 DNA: TGTGCCAGCAGCTTGGGACAGGGACGGGCGGACACTGAAGCTTTCTTT. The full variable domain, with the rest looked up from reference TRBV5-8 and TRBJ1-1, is EAGVTQSPTHLIKTRGQQATLRCSPISGHTSVYWYQQALGLGLQFLLWYDEGEERNRGNFPPRFSGRQFPNYSSELNVNALELEDSALYLCASSLGQGRADTEAFFGQGTRLTVV.

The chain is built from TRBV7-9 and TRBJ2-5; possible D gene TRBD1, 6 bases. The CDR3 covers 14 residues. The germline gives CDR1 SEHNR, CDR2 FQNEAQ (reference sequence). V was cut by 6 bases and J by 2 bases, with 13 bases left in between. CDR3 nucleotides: TGTGCCAGCAGAACCGACAGGCTACAAGAGACCCAGTACTTC. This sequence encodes CASRTDRLQETQYF.

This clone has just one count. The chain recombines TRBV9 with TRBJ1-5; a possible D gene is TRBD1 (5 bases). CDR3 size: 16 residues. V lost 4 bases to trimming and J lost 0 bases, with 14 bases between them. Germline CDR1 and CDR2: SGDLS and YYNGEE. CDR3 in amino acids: CASSSGTGYSNQPQHF. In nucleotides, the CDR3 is TGTGCCAGCAGCTCCGGGACGGGATATAGCAATCAGCCCCAGCATTTT.

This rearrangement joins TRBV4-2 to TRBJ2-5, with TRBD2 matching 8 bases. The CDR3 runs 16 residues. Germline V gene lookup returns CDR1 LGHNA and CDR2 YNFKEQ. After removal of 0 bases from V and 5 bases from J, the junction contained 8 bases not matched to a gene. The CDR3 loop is CASSQDGSGSVETQYF. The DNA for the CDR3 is TGTGCCAGCAGCCAAGATGGAAGCGGGAGCGTTGAGACCCAGTACTTC.

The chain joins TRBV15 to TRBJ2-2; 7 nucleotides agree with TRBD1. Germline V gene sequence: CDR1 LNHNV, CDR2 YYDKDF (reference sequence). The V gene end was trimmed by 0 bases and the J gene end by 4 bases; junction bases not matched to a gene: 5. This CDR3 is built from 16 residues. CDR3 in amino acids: CATSRDKGAVTGELFF. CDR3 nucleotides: TGTGCCACCAGCAGAGATAAGGGGGCGGTCACCGGGGAGCTGTTTTTT. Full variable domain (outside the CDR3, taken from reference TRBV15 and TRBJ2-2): DAMVIQNPRYQVTQFGKPVTLSCSQTLNHNVMYWYQQKSSQAPKLLFHYYDKDFNNEADTPDNFQSRRPNTSFCFLDIRSPGLGDTAMYLCATSRDKGAVTGELFFGEGSRLTVL.

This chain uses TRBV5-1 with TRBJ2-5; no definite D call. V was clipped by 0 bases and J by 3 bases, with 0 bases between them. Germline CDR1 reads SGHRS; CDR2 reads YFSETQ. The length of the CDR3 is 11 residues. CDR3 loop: CASSLEETQYF. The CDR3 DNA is TGCGCCAGCAGCTTGGAAGAGACCCAGTACTTC.

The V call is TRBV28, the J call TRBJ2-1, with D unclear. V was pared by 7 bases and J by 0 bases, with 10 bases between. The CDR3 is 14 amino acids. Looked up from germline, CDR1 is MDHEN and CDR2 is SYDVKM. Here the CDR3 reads CASNLVSSYNEQFF. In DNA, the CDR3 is TGTGCCAGCAACCTCGTAAGCTCCTACAATGAGCAGTTCTTC.

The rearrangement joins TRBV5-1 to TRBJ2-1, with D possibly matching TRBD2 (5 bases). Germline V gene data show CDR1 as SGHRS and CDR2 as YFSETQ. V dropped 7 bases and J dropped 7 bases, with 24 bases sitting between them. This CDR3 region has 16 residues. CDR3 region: CASSGDGVGVANEQFF. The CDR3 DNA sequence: TGCGCCAGCTCAGGTGATGGAGTGGGAGTGGCAAATGAGCAGTTCTTC.

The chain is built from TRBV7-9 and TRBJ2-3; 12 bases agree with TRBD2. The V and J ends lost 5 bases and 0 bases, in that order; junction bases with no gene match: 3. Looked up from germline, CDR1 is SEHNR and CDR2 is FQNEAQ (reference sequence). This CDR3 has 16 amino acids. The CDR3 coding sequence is TGTGCCAGCAGCCTTGGACTAGCGGGAAGCACAGATACGCAGTATTTT. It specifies CASSLGLAGSTDTQYF.

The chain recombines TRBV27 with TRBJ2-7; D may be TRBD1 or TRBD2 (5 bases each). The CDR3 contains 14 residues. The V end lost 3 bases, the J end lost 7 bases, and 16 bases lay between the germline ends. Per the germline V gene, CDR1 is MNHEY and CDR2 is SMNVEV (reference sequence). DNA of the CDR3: TGTGCCAGCAGTTTTTCCGGGGCTCTGGGGGAGCAGTACTTC. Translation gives CASSFSGALGEQYF.

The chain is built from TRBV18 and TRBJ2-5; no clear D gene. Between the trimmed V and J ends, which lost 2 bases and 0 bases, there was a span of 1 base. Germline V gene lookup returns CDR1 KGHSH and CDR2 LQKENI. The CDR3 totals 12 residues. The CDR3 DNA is TGTGCCAGCTCACCAGACCAAGAGACCCAGTACTTC. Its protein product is CASSPDQETQYF.

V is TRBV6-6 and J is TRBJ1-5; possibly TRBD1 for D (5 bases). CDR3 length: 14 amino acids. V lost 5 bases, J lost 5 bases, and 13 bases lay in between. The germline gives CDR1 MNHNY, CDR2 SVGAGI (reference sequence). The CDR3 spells CASSTEGNYQPQHF. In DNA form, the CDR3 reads TGTGCCAGCAGTACAGAGGGGAACTATCAGCCCCAGCATTTT.

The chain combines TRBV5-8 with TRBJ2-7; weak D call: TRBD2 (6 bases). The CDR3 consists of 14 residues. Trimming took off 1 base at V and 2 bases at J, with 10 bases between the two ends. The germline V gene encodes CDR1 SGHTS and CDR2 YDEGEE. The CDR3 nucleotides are TGTGCCAGCAGCTTGTTAGCGGCCGCCTACGAGCAGTACTTC. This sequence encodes CASSLLAAAYEQYF.

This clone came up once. CDR3 in amino acids: CASSFSATTYEQYF. Here the CDR3 DNA reads TGTGCCAGCAGCTTTAGTGCCACGACCTACGAGCAGTACTTC. This chain joins TRBV7-9 and TRBJ2-5, with D hard to call. The DNA end is more similar to TRBJ2-7, so the J call may be wrong. CDR1 SEHNR and CDR2 FQNEAQ come from the germline V gene (reference sequence). This CDR3 is 14 amino acids long.

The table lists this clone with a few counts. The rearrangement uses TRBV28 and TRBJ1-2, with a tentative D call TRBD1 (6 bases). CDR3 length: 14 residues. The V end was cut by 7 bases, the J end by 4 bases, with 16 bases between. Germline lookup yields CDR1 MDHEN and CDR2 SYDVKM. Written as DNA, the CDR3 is TGTGCCAGCACTCCACACAGGGCTGGCTATGGCTACACCTTC. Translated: CASTPHRAGYGYTF.

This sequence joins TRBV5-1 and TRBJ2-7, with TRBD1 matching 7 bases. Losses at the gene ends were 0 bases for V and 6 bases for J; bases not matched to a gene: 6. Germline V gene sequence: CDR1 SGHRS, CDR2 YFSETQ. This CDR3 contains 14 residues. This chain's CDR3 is CASSLGQGKTEQYF. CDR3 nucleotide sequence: TGCGCCAGCAGCTTGGGACAGGGAAAAACCGAGCAGTACTTC.

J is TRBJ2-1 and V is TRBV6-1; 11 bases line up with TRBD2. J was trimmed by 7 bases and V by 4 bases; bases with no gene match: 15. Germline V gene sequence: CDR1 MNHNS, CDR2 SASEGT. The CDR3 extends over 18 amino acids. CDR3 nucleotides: TGTGCCAGCAGTGTAGCGGGAGGGCCTCATCTCGACGGTAATGAGCAGTTCTTC. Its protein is CASSVAGGPHLDGNEQFF.

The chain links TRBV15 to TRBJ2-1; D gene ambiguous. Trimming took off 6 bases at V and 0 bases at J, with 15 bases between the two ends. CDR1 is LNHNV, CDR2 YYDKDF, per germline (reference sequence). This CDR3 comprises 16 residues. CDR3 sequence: CATSLRTGSSYNEQFF. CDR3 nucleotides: TGTGCCACCAGTTTGAGGACCGGAAGCTCCTACAATGAGCAGTTCTTC.